This TCR beta chain originates from a study of technical replicates of blood from several donors. In germline, CDR1 is SGHRS, CDR2 YFSETQ. The ends lost 4 bases at V and 0 bases at J; junction bases unmatched: 8. This CDR3 is 16 amino acids long. Assay: immunoSEQ multiplex PCR; the TCRdb copy retains only in-frame clones and omits some. The data hold just over 55,000 clones, with about 94% observed a single time. The chain recombines TRBV5-1 with TRBJ1-2; 8 nucleotides agree with TRBD1. Sequences were obtained from PBMCs. This clonotype was obtained from a human donor in good health. Some clones in this sample may be carry-over from other donors' samples. CDR3 bases: TGCGCCAGCAGCGCGACAGGGGCTACAGCTAACTATGGCTACACCTTC. Translation gives CASSATGATANYGYTF.